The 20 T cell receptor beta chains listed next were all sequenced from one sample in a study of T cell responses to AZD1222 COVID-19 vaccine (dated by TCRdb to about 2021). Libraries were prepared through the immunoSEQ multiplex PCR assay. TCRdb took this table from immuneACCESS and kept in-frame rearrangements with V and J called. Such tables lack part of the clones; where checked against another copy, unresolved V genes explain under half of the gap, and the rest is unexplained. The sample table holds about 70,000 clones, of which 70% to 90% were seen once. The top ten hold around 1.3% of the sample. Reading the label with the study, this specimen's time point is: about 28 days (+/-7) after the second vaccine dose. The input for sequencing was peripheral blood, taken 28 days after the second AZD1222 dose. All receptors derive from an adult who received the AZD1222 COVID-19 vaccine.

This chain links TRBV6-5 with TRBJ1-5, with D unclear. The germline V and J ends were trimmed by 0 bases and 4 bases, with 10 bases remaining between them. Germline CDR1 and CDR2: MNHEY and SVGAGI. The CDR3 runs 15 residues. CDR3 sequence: CASSYSYSGNQPQHF. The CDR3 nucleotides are TGTGCCAGCAGTTACTCTTACAGTGGAAATCAGCCCCAGCATTTT.

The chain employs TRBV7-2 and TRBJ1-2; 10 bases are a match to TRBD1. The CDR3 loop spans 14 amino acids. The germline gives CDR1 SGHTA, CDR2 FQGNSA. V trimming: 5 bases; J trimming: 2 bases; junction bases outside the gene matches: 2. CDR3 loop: CASSTDRGNYGYTF. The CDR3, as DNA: TGTGCCAGCAGCACGGACAGGGGGAACTATGGCTACACCTTC.

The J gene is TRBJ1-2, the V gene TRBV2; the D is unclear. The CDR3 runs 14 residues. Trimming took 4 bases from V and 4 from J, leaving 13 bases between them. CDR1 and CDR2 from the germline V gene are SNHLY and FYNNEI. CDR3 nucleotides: TGTGCCAGCAGTGTTGCCGCTGATCTCTATGGCTACACCTTC. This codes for CASSVAADLYGYTF.

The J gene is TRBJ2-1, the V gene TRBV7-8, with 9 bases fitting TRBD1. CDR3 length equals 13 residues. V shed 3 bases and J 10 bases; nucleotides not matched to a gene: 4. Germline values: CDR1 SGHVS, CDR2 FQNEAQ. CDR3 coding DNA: TGTGCCAGCAGCTTGGACAGGGGTCGAGAGCAGTTCTTC. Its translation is CASSLDRGREQFF.

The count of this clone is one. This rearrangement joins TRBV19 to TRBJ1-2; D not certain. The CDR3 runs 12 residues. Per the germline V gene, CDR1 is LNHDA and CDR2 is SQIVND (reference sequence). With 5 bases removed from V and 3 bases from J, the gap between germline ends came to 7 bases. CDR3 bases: TGTGCCAGTAGTGGGCTGGACTATGGCTACACCTTC. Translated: CASSGLDYGYTF. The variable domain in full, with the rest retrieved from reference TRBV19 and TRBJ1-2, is DGGITQSPKYLFRKEGQNVTLSCEQNLNHDAMYWYRQDPGQGLRLIYYSQIVNDFQKGDIAEGYSVSREKKESFPLTVTSAQKNPTAFYLCASSGLDYGYTFGSGTRLTVV.

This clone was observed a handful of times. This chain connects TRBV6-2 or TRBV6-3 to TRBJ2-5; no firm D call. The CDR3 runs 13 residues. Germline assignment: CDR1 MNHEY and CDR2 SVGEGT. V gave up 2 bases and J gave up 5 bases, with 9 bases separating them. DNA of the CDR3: TGTGCCAGCAGTTACAACCCATTGGAGACCCAGTACTTC. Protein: CASSYNPLETQYF.

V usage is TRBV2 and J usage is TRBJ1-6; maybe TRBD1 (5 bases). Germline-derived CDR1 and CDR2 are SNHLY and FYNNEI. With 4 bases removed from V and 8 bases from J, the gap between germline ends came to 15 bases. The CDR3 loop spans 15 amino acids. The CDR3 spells CASSGGLSLDSPLHF. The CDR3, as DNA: TGTGCCAGCAGTGGGGGACTGAGTTTGGATTCACCCCTCCACTTT.

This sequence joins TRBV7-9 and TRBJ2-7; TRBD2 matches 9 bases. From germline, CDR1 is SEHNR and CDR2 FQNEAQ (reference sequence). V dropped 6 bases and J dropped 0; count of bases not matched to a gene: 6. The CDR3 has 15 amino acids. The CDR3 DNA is TGTGCCAGCAGGGGGAGTAGCGGGGGCTCCTACGAGCAGTACTTC. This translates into CASRGSSGGSYEQYF.

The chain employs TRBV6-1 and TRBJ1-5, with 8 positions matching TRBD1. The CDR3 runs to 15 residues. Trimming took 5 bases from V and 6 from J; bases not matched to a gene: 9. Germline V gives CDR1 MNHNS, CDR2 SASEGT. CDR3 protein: CASSSSGGPLQPQHF. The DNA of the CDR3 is TGTGCCAGCAGTTCATCAGGGGGCCCCCTTCAGCCCCAGCATTTT.

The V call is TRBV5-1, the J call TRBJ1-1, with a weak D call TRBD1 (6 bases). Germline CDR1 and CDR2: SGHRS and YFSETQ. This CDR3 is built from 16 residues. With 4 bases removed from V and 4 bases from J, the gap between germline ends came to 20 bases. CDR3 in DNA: TGCGCCAGCAGCCCGGGGGCTTACAGGGCGGGCACTGAAGCTTTCTTT. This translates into CASSPGAYRAGTEAFF.

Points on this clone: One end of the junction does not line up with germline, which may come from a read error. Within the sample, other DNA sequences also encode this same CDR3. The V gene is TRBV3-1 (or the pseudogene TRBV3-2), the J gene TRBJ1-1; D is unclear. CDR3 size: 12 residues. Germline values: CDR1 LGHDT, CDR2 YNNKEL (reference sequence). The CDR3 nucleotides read TGTGCCAGCAGCCAAGTGAATACTGAAGCTTTCTTT. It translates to CASSQVNTEAFF.

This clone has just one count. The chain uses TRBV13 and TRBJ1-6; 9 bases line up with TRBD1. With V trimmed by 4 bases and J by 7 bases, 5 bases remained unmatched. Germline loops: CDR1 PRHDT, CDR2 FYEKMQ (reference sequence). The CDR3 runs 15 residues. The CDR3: CASSSGQGRNSPLHF. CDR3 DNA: TGTGCCAGCAGCTCAGGACAGGGGAGAAATTCACCCCTCCACTTT.

This chain's CDR3 is CATSETTGADYGYTF. The CDR3, as DNA: TGTGCCACCAGTGAAACGACAGGGGCGGACTATGGCTACACCTTC. This chain uses TRBV24-1 with TRBJ1-2, with 8 nucleotides matching TRBD1. V shed 4 bases and J 3 bases; nucleotides not matched to a gene: 6. The CDR3 extends over 15 amino acids. CDR1 and CDR2 from the germline V gene are KGHDR and SFDVKD.

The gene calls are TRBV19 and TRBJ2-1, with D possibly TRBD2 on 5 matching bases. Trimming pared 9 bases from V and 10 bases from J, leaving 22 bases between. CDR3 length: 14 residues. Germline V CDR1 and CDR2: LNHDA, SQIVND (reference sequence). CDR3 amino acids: CASSSGADHSEQFF. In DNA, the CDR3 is TGTGCCAGCTCCTCTGGAGCGGACCATAGCGAGCAGTTCTTC.

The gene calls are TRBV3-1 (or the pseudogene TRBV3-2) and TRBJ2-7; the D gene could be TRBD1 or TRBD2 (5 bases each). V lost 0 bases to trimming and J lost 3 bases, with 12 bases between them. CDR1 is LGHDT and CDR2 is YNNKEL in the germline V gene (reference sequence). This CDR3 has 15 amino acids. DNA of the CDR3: TGTGCCAGCAGCCAAGACTTCGGGACGGGCTACGAGCAGTACTTC. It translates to CASSQDFGTGYEQYF.

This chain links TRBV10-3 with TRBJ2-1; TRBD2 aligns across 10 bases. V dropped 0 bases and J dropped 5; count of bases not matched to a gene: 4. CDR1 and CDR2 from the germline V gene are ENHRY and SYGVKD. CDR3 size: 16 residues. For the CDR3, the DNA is TGTGCCATCAGTGAGTCGACCCTAGCGGGAGACAATGAGCAGTTCTTC. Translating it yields CAISESTLAGDNEQFF.

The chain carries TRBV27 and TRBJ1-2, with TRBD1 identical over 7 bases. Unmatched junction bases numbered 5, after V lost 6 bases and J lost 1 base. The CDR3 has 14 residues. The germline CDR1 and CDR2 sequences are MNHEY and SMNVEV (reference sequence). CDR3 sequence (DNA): TGTGCCAGCAGCCGACAGGGAGGTAACTATGGCTACACCTTC. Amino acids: CASSRQGGNYGYTF.

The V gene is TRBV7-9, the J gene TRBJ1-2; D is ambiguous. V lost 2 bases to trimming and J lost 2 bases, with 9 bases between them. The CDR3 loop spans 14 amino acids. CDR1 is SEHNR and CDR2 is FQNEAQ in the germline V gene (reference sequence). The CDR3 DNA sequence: TGTGCCAGCAGCTTATATAGTAAGAACTATGGCTACACCTTC. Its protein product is CASSLYSKNYGYTF.

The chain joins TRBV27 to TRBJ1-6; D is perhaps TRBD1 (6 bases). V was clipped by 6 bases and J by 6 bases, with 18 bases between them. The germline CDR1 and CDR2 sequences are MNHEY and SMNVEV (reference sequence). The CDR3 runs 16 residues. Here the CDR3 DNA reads TGTGCCAGCAGAGTCGTTGGACAGAACTTTAATTCACCCCTCCACTTT. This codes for CASRVVGQNFNSPLHF.

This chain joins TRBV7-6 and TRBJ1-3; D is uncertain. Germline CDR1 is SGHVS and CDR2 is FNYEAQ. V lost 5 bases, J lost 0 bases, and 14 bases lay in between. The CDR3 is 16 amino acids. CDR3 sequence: CASSRATSNSGNTIYF. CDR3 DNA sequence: TGTGCCAGCAGCCGGGCAACATCTAACTCTGGAAACACCATATATTTT.